Listed below are T cell receptor beta chains from one sample, sequenced in a study of blood T cell repertoires in COVID-19. Some clones are missing from TCRdb's copy, which holds only in-frame ones; the method was immunoSEQ multiplex PCR. The sample includes over 150,000 clones, 80% to 90% of them seen just once. Sequencing was done on a sample of peripheral blood. The source of these receptors is a man in his forties or fifties with active or convalescent COVID-19. Each CDR3 is given with its conserved first and last residue. The order of the fields is D gene, V gene, clone size, CDR3 length, J gene, CDR3 protein, CDR3 DNA. D genes are given only for firm matches. Clone size is stated in some rows and not others, as once, few, many or a class when expanded.

D: .; V: TRBV13; size: .; length: 14; J: TRBJ1-3; CDR3: CASSLKRSGNTIYF; DNA: TGTGCCAGCAGCTTAAAGAGATCAGGAAACACCATATATTTT
D: TRBD2; V: TRBV4-2; size: .; length: 16; J: TRBJ2-3; CDR3: CASSLQSSGSLDTQYF; DNA: TGTGCCAGCAGCCTGCAGTCTAGCGGGAGTTTAGATACGCAGTATTTT
D: .; V: TRBV7-9; size: .; length: 15; J: TRBJ2-4; CDR3: CASSSKGRGGDIQYF; DNA: TGTGCCAGCAGCTCCAAGGGGAGGGGGGGTGACATTCAGTACTTC
D: TRBD1; V: TRBV27; size: .; length: 16; J: TRBJ1-5; CDR3: CASSVGQGASNQPQHF; DNA: TGTGCCAGCAGTGTTGGACAGGGGGCTAGCAATCAGCCCCAGCATTTT
D: TRBD1; V: TRBV7-2; size: .; length: 14; J: TRBJ1-4; CDR3: CASSPTQGDEKLFF; DNA: TGTGCCAGCAGCCCTACTCAGGGGGATGAAAAACTGTTTTTT
D: TRBD2; V: TRBV9; size: .; length: 15; J: TRBJ2-3; CDR3: CASSVELAGTDTQYF; DNA: TGTGCCAGCAGCGTAGAACTAGCGGGAACAGATACGCAGTATTTT
D: TRBD1; V: TRBV30; size: once; length: 14; J: TRBJ1-5; CDR3: CAWTRTGGRQPQHF; DNA: TGTGCCTGGACGAGGACAGGGGGCAGGCAGCCCCAGCATTTT
D: .; V: TRBV11-2; size: .; length: 15; J: TRBJ2-6; CDR3: CASSRPGSGANVLTF; DNA: TGTGCCAGCAGCCGACCAGGGTCTGGGGCCAACGTCCTGACTTTC
D: .; V: TRBV21-1; size: .; length: 14; J: TRBJ2-7; CDR3: CASSKIPRQDEQYF; DNA: TGTGCCAGCAGCAAAATACCCAGGCAGGACGAGCAGTACTTC
D: .; V: TRBV4-1; size: once; length: 15; J: TRBJ2-2; CDR3: CASSPGTPLIRELFF; DNA: TGCGCCAGCAGCCCCGGGACTCCTCTGATTCGGGAGCTGTTTTTT
D: .; V: TRBV9; size: .; length: 15; J: TRBJ1-6; CDR3: CASSVGGRSDSPLHF; DNA: TGTGCCAGCAGCGTAGGAGGTCGGTCGGATTCACCCCTCCACTTT
D: .; V: TRBV15; size: few; length: 17; J: TRBJ2-1; CDR3: CATSRVVLDSDYNEQFF; DNA: TGTGCCACCAGCAGAGTTGTATTAGACAGCGACTACAATGAGCAGTTCTTC
D: .; V: TRBV5-1; size: .; length: 14; J: TRBJ1-1; CDR3: CASSGLTADAEAFF; DNA: TGCGCCAGCAGCGGATTGACAGCAGACGCTGAAGCTTTCTTT
D: .; V: TRBV5-4; size: few; length: 16; J: TRBJ1-3; CDR3: CASSSLGVGSGNTIYF; DNA: TGTGCCAGCAGCTCTTTAGGGGTGGGCTCTGGAAACACCATATATTTT
D: .; V: TRBV5-1; size: .; length: 15; J: TRBJ2-3; CDR3: CASSLGASSGNTQYF; DNA: TGCGCCAGCAGCTTGGGGGCGTCCTCCGGGAATACGCAGTATTTT
D: .; V: TRBV6-5; size: .; length: 14; J: TRBJ1-3; CDR3: CASSIRSAGNTIYF; DNA: TGTGCCAGCAGTATCCGGTCCGCTGGAAACACCATATATTTT
D: TRBD1; V: TRBV10-2; size: .; length: 15; J: TRBJ2-5; CDR3: CASRRGQTLQETQYF; DNA: TGCGCCAGCAGGAGGGGACAGACCCTCCAAGAGACCCAGTACTTC
D: TRBD2; V: TRBV30; size: .; length: 19; J: TRBJ2-3; CDR3: CAWSPGKVTSGAPTDTQYF; DNA: TGTGCCTGGAGCCCGGGGAAAGTAACTAGCGGCGCTCCCACAGATACGCAGTATTTT
D: .; V: TRBV18; size: .; length: 15; J: TRBJ1-6; CDR3: CASSPRTPYNSPLHF; DNA: TGTGCCAGCTCACCCAGGACACCTTATAATTCACCCCTCCACTTT
D: TRBD1; V: TRBV5-6; size: .; length: 17; J: TRBJ1-5; CDR3: CASSRLGQRDSNQPQHF; DNA: TGTGCCAGCAGCCGTCTGGGACAGCGCGACAGCAATCAGCCCCAGCATTTT
D: TRBD2; V: TRBV27; size: few; length: 15; J: TRBJ2-7; CDR3: CASSLGTSPIYEQYF; DNA: TGTGCCAGCAGTTTAGGGACTAGCCCCATCTACGAGCAGTACTTC
D: .; V: TRBV12-5; size: .; length: 12; J: TRBJ1-5; CDR3: CASAPGADTQHF; DNA: TGTGCTAGTGCCCCTGGTGCGGACACCCAGCATTTT
D: TRBD1; V: TRBV5-1; size: once; length: 21; J: TRBJ1-6; CDR3: CASSSTPSGTGMTRRNSPLHF; DNA: TGCGCCAGCAGCTCCACTCCCTCCGGGACAGGGATGACCCGGCGGAATTCACCCCTCCACTTT